The clone carrying this T cell receptor beta chain was seen ten or more times. TCRdb reprocessed the 5' RACE reads via MiXCR and lists one record per CDR3 protein. The sample consists of roughly 200,000 distinct CDR3 sequences, roughly 16% of them appearing once. This entry comes from a study of T-cell memory formation after mild COVID-19. Germline-derived CDR1 and CDR2 are LGHDT and YNNKEL (reference sequence). The CDR3 is 13 residues long. Trimming took 4 bases from V and 5 from J; bases not matched to a gene: 1. The sequencing sample was made of PBMCs or a T cell subset sorted from them (not recorded which). This chain joins TRBV3-1 and TRBJ1-4, with TRBD1 identical over 7 bases. This TCR was sampled from an adult woman who had mild COVID-19 (a few samples of this study predate the infection). Cell type and time point are not known. CDR3 coding DNA: TGTGCCAGCAGCCCCAGGGGGAATGAAAAACTGTTTTTT. This sequence encodes CASSPRGNEKLFF.